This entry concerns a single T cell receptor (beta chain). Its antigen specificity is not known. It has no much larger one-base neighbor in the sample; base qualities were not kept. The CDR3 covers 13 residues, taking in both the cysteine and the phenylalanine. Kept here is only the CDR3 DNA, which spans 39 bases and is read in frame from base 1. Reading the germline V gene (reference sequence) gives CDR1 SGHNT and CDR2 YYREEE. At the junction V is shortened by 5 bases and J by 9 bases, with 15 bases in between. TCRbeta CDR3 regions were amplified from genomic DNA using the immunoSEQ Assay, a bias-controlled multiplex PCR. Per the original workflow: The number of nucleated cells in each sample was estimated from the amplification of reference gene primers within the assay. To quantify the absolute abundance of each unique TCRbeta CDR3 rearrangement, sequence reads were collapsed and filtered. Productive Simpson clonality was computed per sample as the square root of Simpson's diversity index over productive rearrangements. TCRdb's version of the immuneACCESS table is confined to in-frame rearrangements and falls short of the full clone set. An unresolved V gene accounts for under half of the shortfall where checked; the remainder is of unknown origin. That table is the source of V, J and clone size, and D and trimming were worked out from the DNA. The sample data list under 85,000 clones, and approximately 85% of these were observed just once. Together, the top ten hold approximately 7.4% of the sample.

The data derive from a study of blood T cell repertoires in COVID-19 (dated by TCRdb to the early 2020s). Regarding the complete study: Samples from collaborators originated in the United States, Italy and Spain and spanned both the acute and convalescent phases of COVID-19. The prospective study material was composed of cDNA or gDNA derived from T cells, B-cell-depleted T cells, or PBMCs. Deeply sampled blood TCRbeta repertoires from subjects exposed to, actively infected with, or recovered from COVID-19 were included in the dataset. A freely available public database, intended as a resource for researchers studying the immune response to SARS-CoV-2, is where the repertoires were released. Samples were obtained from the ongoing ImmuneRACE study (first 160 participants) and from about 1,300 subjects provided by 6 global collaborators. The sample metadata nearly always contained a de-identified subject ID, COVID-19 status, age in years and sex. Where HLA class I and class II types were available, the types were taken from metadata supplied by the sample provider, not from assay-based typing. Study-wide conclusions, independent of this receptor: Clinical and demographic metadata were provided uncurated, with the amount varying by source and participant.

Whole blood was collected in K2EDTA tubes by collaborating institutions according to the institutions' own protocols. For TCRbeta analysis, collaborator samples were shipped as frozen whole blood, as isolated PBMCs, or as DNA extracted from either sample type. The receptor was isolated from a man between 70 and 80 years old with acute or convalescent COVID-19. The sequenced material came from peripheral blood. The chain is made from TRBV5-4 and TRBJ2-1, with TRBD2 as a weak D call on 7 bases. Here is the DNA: TGTGCCAGCAGTGGTCGGGGGGCCCGTGAGCAGTTCTTC. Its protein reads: CASSGRGAREQFF.